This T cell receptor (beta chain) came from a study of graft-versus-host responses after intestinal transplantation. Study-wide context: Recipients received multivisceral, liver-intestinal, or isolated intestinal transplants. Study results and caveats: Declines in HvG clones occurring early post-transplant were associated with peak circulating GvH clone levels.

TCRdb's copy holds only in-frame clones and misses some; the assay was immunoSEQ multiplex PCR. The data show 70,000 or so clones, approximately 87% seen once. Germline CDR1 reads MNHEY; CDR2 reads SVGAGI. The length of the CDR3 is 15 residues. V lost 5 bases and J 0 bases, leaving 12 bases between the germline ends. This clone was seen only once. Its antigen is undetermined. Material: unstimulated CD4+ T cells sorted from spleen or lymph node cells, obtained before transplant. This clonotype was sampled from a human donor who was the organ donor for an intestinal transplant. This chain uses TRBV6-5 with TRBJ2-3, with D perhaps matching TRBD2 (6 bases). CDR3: CASSHRLGSTDTQYF. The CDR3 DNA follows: TGTGCCAGCAGTCACAGACTAGGGAGCACAGATACGCAGTATTTT.